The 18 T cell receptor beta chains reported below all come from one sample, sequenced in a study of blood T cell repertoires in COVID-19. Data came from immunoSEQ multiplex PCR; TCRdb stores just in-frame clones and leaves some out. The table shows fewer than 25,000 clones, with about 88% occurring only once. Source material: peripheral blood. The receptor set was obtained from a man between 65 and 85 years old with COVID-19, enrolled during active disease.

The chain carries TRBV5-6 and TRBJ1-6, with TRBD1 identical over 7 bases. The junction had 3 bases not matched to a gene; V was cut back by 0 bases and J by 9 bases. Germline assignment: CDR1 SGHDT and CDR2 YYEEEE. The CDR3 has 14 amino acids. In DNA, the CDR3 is TGTGCCAGCAGCTTGGGACAGGGAGGTTCACCCCTCCACTTT. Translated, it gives CASSLGQGGSPLHF.

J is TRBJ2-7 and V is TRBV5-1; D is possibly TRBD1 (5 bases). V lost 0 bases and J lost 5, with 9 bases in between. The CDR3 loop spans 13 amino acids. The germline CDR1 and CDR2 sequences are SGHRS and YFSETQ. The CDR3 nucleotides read TGCGCCAGCAGCTTGGATCCACAGGACGAGCAGTACTTC. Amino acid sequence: CASSLDPQDEQYF.

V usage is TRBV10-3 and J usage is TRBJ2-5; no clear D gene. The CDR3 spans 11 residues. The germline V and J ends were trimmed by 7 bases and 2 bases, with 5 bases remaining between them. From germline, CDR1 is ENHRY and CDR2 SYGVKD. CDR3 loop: CAIKQQETQYF. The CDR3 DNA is TGTGCCATCAAACAGCAAGAGACCCAGTACTTC.

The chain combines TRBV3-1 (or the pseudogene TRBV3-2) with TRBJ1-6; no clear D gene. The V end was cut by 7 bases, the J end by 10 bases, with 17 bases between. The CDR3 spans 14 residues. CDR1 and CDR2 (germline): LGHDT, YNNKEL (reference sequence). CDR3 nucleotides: TGTGCCAGCACCCCCTTGGGAGTGGAATCACCCCTCCACTTT. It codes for CASTPLGVESPLHF.

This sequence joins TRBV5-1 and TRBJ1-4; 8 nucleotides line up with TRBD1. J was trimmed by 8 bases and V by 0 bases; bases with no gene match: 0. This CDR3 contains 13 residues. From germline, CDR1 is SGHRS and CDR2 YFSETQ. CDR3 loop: CASSLGQGEKLFF. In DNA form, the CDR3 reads TGCGCCAGCAGCTTGGGACAGGGGGAAAAACTGTTTTTT.

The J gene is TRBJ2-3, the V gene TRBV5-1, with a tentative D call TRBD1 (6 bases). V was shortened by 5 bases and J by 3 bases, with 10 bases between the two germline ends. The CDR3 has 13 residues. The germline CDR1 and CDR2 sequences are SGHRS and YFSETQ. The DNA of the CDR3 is TGCGCCAGCAGGGAACAGGGTACAGATACGCAGTATTTT. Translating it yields CASREQGTDTQYF.

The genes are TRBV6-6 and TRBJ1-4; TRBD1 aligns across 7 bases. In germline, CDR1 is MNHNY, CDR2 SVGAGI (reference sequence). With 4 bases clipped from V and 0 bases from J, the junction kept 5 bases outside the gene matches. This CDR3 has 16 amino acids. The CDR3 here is CASSFRDSATNEKLFF. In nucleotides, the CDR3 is TGTGCCAGCAGTTTCCGGGACAGCGCAACTAATGAAAAACTGTTTTTT.

The CDR3 DNA reads TGTGCCAGCAGCTCCCCCCTAGCGGGACGCACAGATACGCAGTATTTT. Translating gives CASSSPLAGRTDTQYF. The chain is built from TRBV6-2 or TRBV6-3 and TRBJ2-3; TRBD2 agrees at 9 bases. Germline V gives CDR1 MNHEY, CDR2 SVGEGT. The CDR3 sequence is 16 residues long. Trimming removed 6 bases from V and 1 base from J; junction bases left unmatched: 8.

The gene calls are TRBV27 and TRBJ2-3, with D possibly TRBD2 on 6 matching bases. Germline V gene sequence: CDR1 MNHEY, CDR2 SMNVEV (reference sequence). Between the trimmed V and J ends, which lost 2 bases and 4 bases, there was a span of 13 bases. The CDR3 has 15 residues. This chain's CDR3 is CASSLRFGSADTQYF. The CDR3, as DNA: TGTGCCAGCAGTTTAAGGTTCGGGAGCGCAGATACGCAGTATTTT.

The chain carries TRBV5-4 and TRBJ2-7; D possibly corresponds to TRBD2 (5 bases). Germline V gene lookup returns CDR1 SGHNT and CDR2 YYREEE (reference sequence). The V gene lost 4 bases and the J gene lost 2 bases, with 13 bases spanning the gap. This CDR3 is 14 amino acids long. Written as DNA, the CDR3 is TGTGCCAGCAGCACGGCGGGTTCCCCCTACGAGCAGTACTTC. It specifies CASSTAGSPYEQYF.

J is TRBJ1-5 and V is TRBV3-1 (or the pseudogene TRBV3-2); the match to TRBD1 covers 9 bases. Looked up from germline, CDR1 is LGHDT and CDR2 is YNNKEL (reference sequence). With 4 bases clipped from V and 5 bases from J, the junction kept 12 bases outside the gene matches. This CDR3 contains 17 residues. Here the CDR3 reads CASSRHRGQGIDQPQHF. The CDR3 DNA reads TGTGCCAGCAGCCGCCACCGAGGACAGGGGATCGATCAGCCCCAGCATTTT.

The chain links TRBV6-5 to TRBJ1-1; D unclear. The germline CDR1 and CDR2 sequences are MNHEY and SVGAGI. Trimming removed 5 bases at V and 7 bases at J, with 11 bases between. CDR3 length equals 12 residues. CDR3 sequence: CASSSRRGEAFF. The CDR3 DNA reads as TGTGCCAGCAGTAGTCGACGGGGTGAAGCTTTCTTT.

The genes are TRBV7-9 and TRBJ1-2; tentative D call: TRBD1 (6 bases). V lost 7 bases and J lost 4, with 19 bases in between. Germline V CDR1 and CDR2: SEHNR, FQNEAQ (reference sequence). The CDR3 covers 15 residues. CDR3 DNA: TGTGCCAGCACCCTAGGGGGGGGGAATCCCTATGGCTACACCTTC. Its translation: CASTLGGGNPYGYTF.

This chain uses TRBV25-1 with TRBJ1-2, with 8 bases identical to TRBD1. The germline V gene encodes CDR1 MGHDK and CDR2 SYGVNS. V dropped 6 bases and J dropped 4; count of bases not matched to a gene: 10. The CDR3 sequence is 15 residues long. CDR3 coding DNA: TGTGCCAGCAGCCCAGTCGGACAGGGCCTCTATGGCTACACCTTC. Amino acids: CASSPVGQGLYGYTF.

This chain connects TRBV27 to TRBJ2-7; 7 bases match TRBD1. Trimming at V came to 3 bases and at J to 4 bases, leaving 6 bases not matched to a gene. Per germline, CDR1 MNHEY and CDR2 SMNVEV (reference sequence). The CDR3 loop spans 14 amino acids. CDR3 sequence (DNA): TGTGCCAGCAGTTTGACAGGGTCTTTTTACGAGCAGTACTTC. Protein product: CASSLTGSFYEQYF.

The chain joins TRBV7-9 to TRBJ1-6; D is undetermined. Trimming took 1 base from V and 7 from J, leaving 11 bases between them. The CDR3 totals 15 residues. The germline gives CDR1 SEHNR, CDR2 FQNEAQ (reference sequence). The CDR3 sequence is CASSLGGEGNSPLHF. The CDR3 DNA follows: TGTGCCAGCAGCTTAGGTGGGGAGGGAAATTCACCCCTCCACTTT.

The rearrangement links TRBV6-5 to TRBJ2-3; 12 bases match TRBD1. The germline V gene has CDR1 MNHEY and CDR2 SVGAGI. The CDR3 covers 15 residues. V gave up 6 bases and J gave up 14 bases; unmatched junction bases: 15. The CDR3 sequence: CASRTGTGGPLRVYF. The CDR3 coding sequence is TGTGCCAGCAGAACCGGGACAGGGGGCCCGTTGCGAGTGTATTTT.

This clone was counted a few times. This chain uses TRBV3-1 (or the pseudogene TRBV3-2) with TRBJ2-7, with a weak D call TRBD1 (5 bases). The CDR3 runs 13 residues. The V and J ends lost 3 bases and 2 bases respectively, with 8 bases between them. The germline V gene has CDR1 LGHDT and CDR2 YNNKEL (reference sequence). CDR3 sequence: CASSHRTPYEQYF. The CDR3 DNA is TGTGCCAGCAGCCACAGGACACCCTACGAGCAGTACTTC.